A single sample gave rise to the 27 T cell receptor beta chains below, sequenced in a study of T cell repertoires in cytomegalovirus infection. Antigen specificity for these receptors is unknown. MiXCR, applied by TCRdb to the reads, yields one record per CDR3 protein. The sample yields a few hundred thousand distinct CDR3 sequences, almost 40% seen once. The source material was cultured PBMCs, sampled from culture after CMV antigen stimulation. These receptor sequences come from a human donor in good health (CMV status not recorded). Some clones in this sample may be carry-over from other donors' samples.

The V and J genes are TRBV2 and TRBJ1-1; D is uncertain. Germline V lookup: CDR1 SNHLY, CDR2 FYNNEI. CDR3 length: 13 amino acids. V lost 4 bases to trimming and J lost 9 bases, with 15 bases between them. The CDR3 spells CASSAPLAKKAFF. CDR3 nucleotides: TGTGCCAGCAGTGCCCCGTTGGCCAAGAAAGCTTTCTTT.

This clonotype was counted many times. This sequence joins TRBV7-8 and TRBJ2-3; D is unclear. Germline CDR1 reads SGHVS; CDR2 reads FQNEAQ. The CDR3 has 12 residues. Trimming shortened V by 4 bases and J by 2 bases, and 4 bases separated the two germline ends. The chain's CDR3 is CASSSITDTQYF. CDR3 nucleotide sequence: TGTGCCAGCAGCTCCATCACAGATACGCAGTATTTT.

The chain uses TRBV20-1 and TRBJ1-5; unclear D gene. The V end lost 1 base, the J end lost 9 bases, and 22 bases lay between the germline ends. CDR3 length: 16 amino acids. Germline values: CDR1 DFQATT, CDR2 SNEGSKA (reference sequence). The CDR3 is CSARVPQAGVWGPQHF. The CDR3, as DNA: TGCAGTGCTAGAGTACCCCAGGCGGGCGTCTGGGGGCCCCAGCATTTT.

The chain uses TRBV3-1 and TRBJ1-6; D unclear. The germline CDR1 and CDR2 sequences are LGHDT and YNNKEL (reference sequence). This CDR3 spans 14 amino acids. The V end lost 6 bases, the J end lost 8 bases, and 14 bases lay between the germline ends. CDR3 nucleotides: TGTGCCAGCAGACCAGCGGGTAGGGATTCACCCCTCCACTTT. This codes for CASRPAGRDSPLHF.

Concerning this clonotype: A much larger clone differs by one base, so this may be a read error. The gene calls are TRBV7-2 and TRBJ2-3, with 7 positions matching TRBD1. The V gene's germline CDR1 is SGHTA and CDR2 FQGNSA. The CDR3 is 15 residues long. For the CDR3, the DNA is TGTGCCAGCACTCAGAGGGGGCTCAGCACAGAAACGCAGTATTTT. Amino acid sequence: CASTQRGLSTETQYF.

This clonotype was detected once. This rearrangement joins TRBV10-3 to TRBJ1-2; 7 nucleotides match TRBD1. The ends lost 2 bases at V and 3 bases at J; junction bases unmatched: 0. This CDR3 comprises 13 residues. Germline CDR1 and CDR2: ENHRY and SYGVKD. CDR3: CAISEDRDYGYTF. The DNA of the CDR3 is TGTGCCATCAGTGAGGACAGGGACTATGGCTACACCTTC.

The genes are TRBV10-3 and TRBJ1-1, with 7 bases identical to TRBD1. Germline loops: CDR1 ENHRY, CDR2 SYGVKD. CDR3 length: 13 amino acids. Losses at the gene ends were 3 bases for V and 5 bases for J; bases not matched to a gene: 3. CDR3 sequence reads: CAISETGETEAFF. The CDR3 DNA sequence: TGTGCCATCAGTGAAACAGGGGAGACTGAAGCTTTCTTT.

The V and J genes are TRBV12-3 or TRBV12-4 and TRBJ1-2; 7 nucleotides match TRBD1. CDR3 size: 17 residues. The trim removed 3 bases at V and 5 bases at J, leaving 15 bases unmatched. The CDR3 coding sequence is TGTGCCAGCAGTTTTATCGTTGGCAGGGGGTCATGGTATGGCTACACCTTC. Encoded protein: CASSFIVGRGSWYGYTF.

J is TRBJ1-4 and V is TRBV7-2; 9 nucleotides agree with TRBD1. The V segment lost 5 bases and the J segment 4 bases; nucleotides outside the gene matches: 11. Germline CDR1 SGHTA, CDR2 FQGNSA. The CDR3 length is 17 residues. CDR3 DNA sequence: TGTGCCAGCAGCCTCCGGGACAGGGACCCCTATAATGAAAAACTGTTTTTT. Its protein is CASSLRDRDPYNEKLFF.

This clonotype was recorded many times. J is TRBJ2-1 and V is TRBV7-2; 10 bases are shared with TRBD1. V trimming: 5 bases; J trimming: 0 bases; junction bases outside the gene matches: 1. The CDR3 runs to 15 residues. The germline V gene encodes CDR1 SGHTA and CDR2 FQGNSA. In DNA, the CDR3 is TGTGCCAGCAGCCGGGACAGGGGCTCCTACAATGAGCAGTTCTTC. The encoded protein is CASSRDRGSYNEQFF.

This clonotype was counted between two and nine times. The chain links TRBV9 to TRBJ2-1; D is ambiguous. CDR1 SGDLS and CDR2 YYNGEE come from the germline V gene. The CDR3 covers 15 residues. Deletions cut 7 bases from V and 2 bases from J, with 16 bases between. CDR3 in amino acids: CASQPGVMTYNEQFF. The CDR3 DNA reads TGTGCCAGCCAGCCTGGGGTTATGACCTACAATGAGCAGTTCTTC.

The rearrangement uses TRBV5-5 and TRBJ1-6; D call uncertain. Trimming shortened V by 2 bases and J by 7 bases, and 19 bases separated the two germline ends. This CDR3 region has 17 residues. Germline CDR1 is SGHKS and CDR2 is YYEKEE (reference sequence). Here the CDR3 DNA reads TGTGCCAGCAGCTTCTCCGGGCTTAATCTACGGAATTCACCCCTCCACTTT. As protein: CASSFSGLNLRNSPLHF.

This clonotype was detected only a few times. The DNA for the CDR3 is TGTGCCATCAGTGAATGGGGGGCAGCGAACACTGAAGCTTTCTTT. Protein: CAISEWGAANTEAFF. The chain recombines TRBV10-3 with TRBJ1-1, with D perhaps matching TRBD1 (6 bases). CDR1 and CDR2 (germline): ENHRY, SYGVKD. V was trimmed by 3 bases and J by 1 base, leaving 12 bases between them. The CDR3 has 15 amino acids.

This clonotype was picked up a small number of times. The chain combines TRBV12-3 or TRBV12-4 with TRBJ2-7; 10 nucleotides match TRBD1. CDR3 length equals 17 residues. V dropped 7 bases and J dropped 6; count of bases not matched to a gene: 18. In DNA form, the CDR3 reads TGTGCCAGCACCATCAACGGGTGGGGGACAGGGGTTTCCGAGCAGTACTTC. It specifies CASTINGWGTGVSEQYF.

This sequence joins TRBV6-5 and TRBJ2-3; TRBD2 is a possible D gene (5 bases). V was pared by 0 bases and J by 4 bases, with 11 bases between. The germline V gene has CDR1 MNHEY and CDR2 SVGAGI. CDR3 length: 15 residues. CDR3 loop: CASSYSRVWSDTQYF. The CDR3 DNA sequence: TGTGCCAGCAGTTACTCGAGGGTCTGGTCAGATACGCAGTATTTT.

The chain links TRBV7-9 to TRBJ2-2; 7 bases map to TRBD1. The trim removed 4 bases at V and 0 bases at J, leaving 2 bases unmatched. CDR1 is SEHNR, CDR2 FQNEAQ, per germline (reference sequence). The CDR3 sequence is 15 residues long. CDR3 sequence reads: CASSSDRANTGELFF. The CDR3 coding sequence is TGTGCCAGCAGCTCTGACAGGGCGAACACCGGGGAGCTGTTTTTT.

This clonotype was found a few times. J is TRBJ2-7 and V is TRBV28, with no clear D. Between the trimmed V and J ends, which lost 8 bases and 10 bases, there was a span of 15 bases. The CDR3 runs to 11 residues. CDR1 and CDR2 from the germline V gene are MDHEN and SYDVKM. CDR3 sequence reads: CASSLRTKQYF. Here the CDR3 DNA reads TGTGCCAGCTCCCTCCGTACTAAACAGTACTTC.

V is TRBV2 and J is TRBJ2-7; D is ambiguous. The germline V and J ends were trimmed by 2 bases and 3 bases, with 8 bases remaining between them. Germline values: CDR1 SNHLY, CDR2 FYNNEI. The CDR3 covers 13 residues. The CDR3 DNA reads TGTGCCAGCAGTGAAAGTGGGTTCTACGAGCAGTACTTC. Translated, it gives CASSESGFYEQYF. Complete variable domain (other parts from reference TRBV2 and TRBJ2-7): EPEVTQTPSHQVTQMGQEVILRCVPISNHLYFYWYRQILGQKVEFLVSFYNNEISEKSEIFDDQFSVERPDGSNFTLKIRSTKLEDSAMYFCASSESGFYEQYFGPGTRLTVT.

The V gene is TRBV12-3 or TRBV12-4, the J gene TRBJ1-1; D might be TRBD1 (6 bases). The CDR3 contains 14 residues. Between the trimmed V and J ends, which lost 6 bases and 4 bases, there was a span of 15 bases. The CDR3 loop reads CASSLTGPTTEAFF. DNA of the CDR3: TGTGCCAGCAGCCTCACAGGGCCGACCACTGAAGCTTTCTTT.

This rearrangement joins TRBV24-1 to TRBJ1-2, with D perhaps matching TRBD1 (5 bases). There are 14 residues in the CDR3. The V gene lost 9 bases and the J gene lost 5 bases, with 18 bases spanning the gap. CDR1 is KGHDR, CDR2 SFDVKD, per germline. CDR3 residues: CATADGAGIYGYTF. In DNA form, the CDR3 reads TGTGCCACCGCGGATGGGGCGGGAATATATGGCTACACCTTC.

In this sample, this clonotype turned up a few times. This chain joins TRBV7-2 and TRBJ2-1; D gene unclear. The V gene's germline CDR1 is SGHTA and CDR2 FQGNSA. This CDR3 contains 14 residues. Between the trimmed V and J ends, which lost 1 base and 7 bases, there was a span of 11 bases. The CDR3 DNA is TGTGCCAGCAGCTTAGACGGCTATGGGAATGAGCAGTTCTTC. It translates to CASSLDGYGNEQFF.

This clonotype appeared a single time. The gene calls are TRBV4-1 and TRBJ1-1, with TRBD1 matching 7 bases. Per the germline V gene, CDR1 is MGHRA and CDR2 is YSYEKL. Unmatched junction bases numbered 9, after V lost 2 bases and J lost 0 bases. The CDR3 has 17 residues. CDR3 nucleotide sequence: TGCGCCAGCAGCCAACGACAGGGACTTTATTTGAACACTGAAGCTTTCTTT. This sequence encodes CASSQRQGLYLNTEAFF.

This clonotype was recorded at least ten times. The CDR3 DNA sequence: TGTGCCAGCAGTTACCGTCCGGGACTAGCGGGCCTACACCTCTCCTACGAGCAGTACTTC. Its protein is CASSYRPGLAGLHLSYEQYF. The chain has TRBV6-2 or TRBV6-3 and TRBJ2-7; 12 positions match TRBD2. V was pared by 2 bases and J by 0 bases, with 14 bases of the junction left unmatched. The length of the CDR3 is 20 residues. CDR1 MNHEY and CDR2 SVGEGT come from the germline V gene.

This chain links TRBV12-3 or TRBV12-4 with TRBJ1-5, with D possibly being TRBD1 (6 bases). V shed 3 bases and J shed 8 bases, with 11 bases lying between them. CDR3 length: 13 residues. DNA of the CDR3: TGTGCCAGCAGTTTCGGCAGGGACAAGCCCCAGCATTTT. As protein: CASSFGRDKPQHF.

This clonotype was detected a few times. This chain uses TRBV6-1 with TRBJ2-3; the D is unclear. V was clipped by 4 bases and J by 6 bases, with 14 bases between them. In germline, CDR1 is MNHNS, CDR2 SASEGT. The CDR3 covers 14 residues. The CDR3 reads CASSGLLLRDTQYF. CDR3 sequence (DNA): TGTGCCAGCAGTGGCCTACTCCTCAGGGATACGCAGTATTTT.

This chain joins TRBV7-2 and TRBJ1-6, with D possibly being TRBD1 (6 bases). Germline V CDR1 and CDR2: SGHTA, FQGNSA. This CDR3 spans 16 amino acids. Trimming cost V 5 bases and J 6 bases, with 17 bases left between them. DNA of the CDR3: TGTGCCAGCAGCATGACCACTGGACAGCTTAATTCACCCCTCCACTTT. It yields the protein CASSMTTGQLNSPLHF.

J is TRBJ1-3 and V is TRBV23-1; 7 nucleotides line up with TRBD1. TRBV23-1 is marked as an open reading frame, function uncertain. CDR3 size: 16 residues. V dropped 6 bases and J dropped 5; count of bases not matched to a gene: 13. CDR3: CASSPDSTGNRNTIYF. The CDR3 coding sequence is TGCGCCAGCAGCCCCGACTCGACAGGGAATAGAAACACCATATATTTT.